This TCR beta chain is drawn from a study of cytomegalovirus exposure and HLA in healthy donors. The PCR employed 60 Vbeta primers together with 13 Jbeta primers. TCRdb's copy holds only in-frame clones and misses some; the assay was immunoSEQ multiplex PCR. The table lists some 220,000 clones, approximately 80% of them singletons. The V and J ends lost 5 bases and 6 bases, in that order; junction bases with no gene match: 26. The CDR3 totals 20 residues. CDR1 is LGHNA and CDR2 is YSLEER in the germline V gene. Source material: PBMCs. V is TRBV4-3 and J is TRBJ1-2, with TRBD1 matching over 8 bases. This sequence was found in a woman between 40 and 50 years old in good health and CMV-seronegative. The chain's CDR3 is CASSSNSPSEHKDRGNGYTF. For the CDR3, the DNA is TGCGCCAGCAGCTCAAATAGCCCAAGCGAGCACAAAGACAGGGGAAATGGCTACACCTTC.